This TCR beta chain was identified in a study of blood T cell repertoires in COVID-19 (TCRdb year 2020). Background for the entire study: Samples covering the acute and convalescent phases of COVID-19 were provided by collaborators in the United States, Italy and Spain. The sample metadata nearly always contained a de-identified subject ID, COVID-19 status, age in years and sex. HLA class I and class II types, where available, came from metadata supplied by the sample provider rather than from assay-based typing. Subjects who had been exposed to COVID-19, were actively infected with it, or had recovered from it provided the deeply sampled blood TCRbeta repertoires that made up the dataset. A freely available public database, intended as a resource for researchers studying the immune response to SARS-CoV-2, is where the repertoires were released. The samples were drawn from the first 160 participants of the ongoing ImmuneRACE study and from 950 to 1,500 subjects provided by 6 global collaborators. The material from the prospective study consisted of cDNA or gDNA derived from T cells, B-cell-depleted T cells, or PBMCs.

Beyond this particular receptor, the publication reports: The amount of clinical and demographic metadata varied by source and participant and was provided uncurated.

For CDR1 and CDR2, the germline V gene (reference sequence) lists LNHNV and YYDKDF. Including the terminal cysteine and phenylalanine, the CDR3 comprises 13 residues. The sequence is cut down to CDR3 DNA, 39 bases in frame from base 1. The junction carries 10 bases between V and J, which are trimmed by 3 bases and 5 bases respectively. Collaborating institutions collected whole blood in K2EDTA tubes following their own protocols. For TCRbeta analysis, collaborators shipped samples in one of three forms: frozen whole blood, isolated PBMCs, or DNA extracted from either of those sample types. The immunoSEQ Assay, a bias-controlled multiplex PCR, was used to amplify TCRbeta CDR3 regions from genomic DNA. As for the authors' bioinformatics: The number of nucleated cells in each sample was estimated by amplification of reference gene primers within the assay. To quantify the absolute abundance of each unique TCRbeta CDR3 rearrangement, sequence reads were collapsed and filtered. Productive Simpson clonality was computed per sample as the square root of Simpson's diversity index over productive rearrangements. TCRdb limited this immuneACCESS table to in-frame rearrangements with V and J called. A share of clones is missing; checked studies link under half to unresolved V genes, and the rest is unexplained. Clonal size and the V and J genes are those of that table, whereas D and trimming came from the DNA. This sample gives about 100,000 clones in total; approximately 80% of them show up just once. The top ten clones comprise roughly 12% of the sample.

For this clone: Its target antigen remains unknown. Base qualities were left out, and no much larger clone turns up one base away.

The sequencing sample was made of peripheral blood. This chain joins TRBV15 to TRBJ2-5; no D gene call is confident. This TCR was sampled from a man aged 50 or older with active or convalescent COVID-19. The nucleotide sequence is given as TGTGCCACCAGCAGTTCCCGGGTTGAGACCCAGTACTTC. Its translation is CATSSSRVETQYF.